The clone carrying this T cell receptor beta chain has a count of ten or more. Its antigen remains unidentified. These data are taken from a study of PD-1 blockade in classical Hodgkin lymphoma. Sequenced by immunoSEQ multiplex PCR; TCRdb stores in-frame clones only, minus some. The sample yields 46,000 or so clones, roughly 73% seen once. All patients experienced relapse after autologous stem cell transplantation, and brentuximab vedotin exposure was variable. Under best response, outcomes were complete response, partial response or progressive disease. Findings of the study overall: Significantly greater TCR diversity emerged by C4D1 in CD4+ cells but not CD8+ cells. Patients with a complete response exhibited baseline diversity comparable to newly diagnosed patients. As was reported, newly diagnosed patients showed lower baseline TCR diversity than healthy donors did.

In germline, CDR1 is ENHRY, CDR2 SYGVKD. The CDR3 contains 11 residues. Trimming removed 6 bases at V and 11 bases at J, with 13 bases between. The chain carries TRBV10-3 and TRBJ1-1; TRBD1 is a possible D gene (6 bases). This sequence was found in a human donor with classical Hodgkin lymphoma. This specimen consisted of peripheral blood mononuclear cells (PBMCs), obtained at baseline. The CDR3 nucleotides read TGTGCCATCAGCGGGGGCGAGGAGGCTTTCTTT. It yields the protein CAISGGEEAFF.